These 20 T cell receptor beta chains share one sample of origin, sequenced in a study of blood T cell repertoires in COVID-19. Profiling relied on immunoSEQ multiplex PCR, and the TCRdb table lists in-frame clones only, not all of them. This sample has 110,000 or so clones, with 75% to 90% found just once. The sample was peripheral blood. The receptors stem from a human donor in a cohort sampled during active COVID-19.

The chain uses TRBV7-3 and TRBJ2-3, with 10 bases identical to TRBD2. Germline values: CDR1 SGHTA, CDR2 FQGTGA. The CDR3 has 15 residues. The V segment lost 5 bases and the J segment 0 bases; nucleotides outside the gene matches: 2. DNA for the CDR3: TGTGCCAGCAGCCGTAGCGGGGGGAGCACAGATACGCAGTATTTT. As protein: CASSRSGGSTDTQYF.

This clone has just a few counts. This chain joins TRBV6-6 and TRBJ2-3, with 7 bases identical to TRBD1. The CDR3 loop spans 15 amino acids. CDR1 MNHNY and CDR2 SVGAGI come from the germline V gene (reference sequence). The V gene end was trimmed by 5 bases and the J gene end by 2 bases; junction bases not matched to a gene: 7. The CDR3 reads CASSLGQLDTDTQYF. CDR3 DNA: TGTGCCAGCAGTCTGGGACAGCTAGACACAGATACGCAGTATTTT.

The chain has TRBV14 and TRBJ2-7; tentatively, D is TRBD2 (7 bases). Germline-derived CDR1 and CDR2 are SGHDN and FVKESK. This CDR3 is built from 15 residues. Trimming cost V 4 bases and J 2 bases, with 15 bases left between them. CDR3 amino acids: CASSPLGGRAYEQYF. In DNA, the CDR3 is TGTGCCAGCAGCCCCTTGGGGGGGCGCGCCTACGAGCAGTACTTC.

This clone was recorded only once. The gene calls are TRBV29-1 and TRBJ1-5; D might be TRBD1 (5 bases). V lost 6 bases and J 1 base, leaving 7 bases between the germline ends. The CDR3 runs 12 residues. Germline V gene sequence: CDR1 SQVTM, CDR2 ANQGSEA. The CDR3 region has the DNA TGCAGCGTGTCAGGGAGCAATCAGCCCCAGCATTTT. This gives the protein CSVSGSNQPQHF.

V is TRBV18 and J is TRBJ2-1; D is perhaps TRBD2 (5 bases). Germline V gene data show CDR1 as KGHSH and CDR2 as LQKENI. Between the trimmed V and J ends, which lost 0 bases and 0 bases, there was a span of 15 bases. The CDR3 extends over 18 amino acids. The CDR3 DNA reads as TGTGCCAGCTCACCACCTAAGGCGATTGGGAGCTCCTACAATGAGCAGTTCTTC. As protein: CASSPPKAIGSSYNEQFF.

The gene calls are TRBV30 and TRBJ1-2, with D maybe TRBD1 (6 bases). V dropped 1 base and J dropped 8 bases, with 11 bases sitting between them. The germline V gene encodes CDR1 GTSNPN and CDR2 SVGIG (reference sequence). CDR3 size: 12 residues. The CDR3 DNA sequence: TGTGCCTGGAGTGGGGGGCGAAGAGGCTACACCTTC. Its translation is CAWSGGRRGYTF.

The chain carries TRBV28 and TRBJ1-5; no definite D call. The CDR3 totals 13 residues. The V gene's germline CDR1 is MDHEN and CDR2 SYDVKM. V was trimmed by 6 bases and J by 2 bases, leaving 8 bases between them. CDR3 sequence: CASRLGGNQPQHF. The CDR3 bases are TGTGCCAGCAGACTCGGGGGCAATCAGCCCCAGCATTTT.

The rearrangement uses TRBV19 and TRBJ1-1; D is unresolved. The CDR3 sequence is 14 residues long. V gave up 1 base and J gave up 1 base, with 7 bases separating them. Germline lookup yields CDR1 LNHDA and CDR2 SQIVND (reference sequence). CDR3 nucleotides: TGTGCCAGTAGTATAGGGCAGGCGAACACTGAAGCTTTCTTT. Protein sequence: CASSIGQANTEAFF.

V and J are TRBV5-1 and TRBJ2-5, with D perhaps TRBD1 (6 bases). Trimming left V 5 bases short and J 2 bases short, with 16 bases between. CDR1 and CDR2 from the germline V gene are SGHRS and YFSETQ. The CDR3 is 15 amino acids. CDR3 loop: CASSLASGQQETQYF. For the CDR3, the DNA is TGCGCCAGCAGTCTCGCCTCCGGACAGCAAGAGACCCAGTACTTC. Drawing the rest from reference TRBV5-1 and TRBJ2-5, the complete variable domain is KAGVTQTPRYLIKTRGQQVTLSCSPISGHRSVSWYQQTPGQGLQFLFEYFSETQRNKGNFPGRFSGRQFSNSRSEMNVSTLELGDSALYLCASSLASGQQETQYFGPGTRLLVL.

This chain links TRBV28 with TRBJ1-2, with D possibly TRBD1 on 6 matching bases. The CDR3 totals 15 residues. Looked up from germline, CDR1 is MDHEN and CDR2 is SYDVKM. The germline V and J ends were trimmed by 5 bases and 2 bases, with 15 bases remaining between them. The CDR3 spells CASSIPGHANYGYTF. As DNA, the CDR3 is TGTGCCAGCAGTATTCCGGGACACGCAAACTATGGCTACACCTTC.

This chain joins TRBV19 and TRBJ1-1, with D hard to call. This CDR3 contains 11 residues. CDR1 is LNHDA, CDR2 SQIVND, per germline (reference sequence). Trimming shortened V by 10 bases and J by 3 bases, and 9 bases separated the two germline ends. The CDR3 DNA follows: TGTGCCACCCAGAGGTACACTGAAGCTTTCTTT. Protein product: CATQRYTEAFF.

This chain uses TRBV19 with TRBJ1-4; 8 positions match TRBD1. The junction had 6 bases not matched to a gene; V was cut back by 10 bases and J by 8 bases. The CDR3 covers 12 residues. In germline, CDR1 is LNHDA, CDR2 SQIVND (reference sequence). CDR3 protein: CATGQGGEKLFF. DNA of the CDR3: TGTGCCACTGGACAGGGAGGCGAAAAACTGTTTTTT. The complete variable domain, with remaining parts taken from reference TRBV19 and TRBJ1-4, reads DGGITQSPKYLFRKEGQNVTLSCEQNLNHDAMYWYRQDPGQGLRLIYYSQIVNDFQKGDIAEGYSVSREKKESFPLTVTSAQKNPTAFYLCATGQGGEKLFFGSGTQLSVL.

V is TRBV21-1 and J is TRBJ2-7; TRBD2 is the table's D call and was not checked against the DNA. TRBV21-1 is recorded as a pseudogene. The CDR3 consists of 13 residues. The CDR3 region is CASSKAALYEQYF. In DNA form, the CDR3 reads TGTGCCAGCAGCAAAGCCGCCCTATACGAGCAGTACTTC.

The chain employs TRBV7-8 and TRBJ1-5; tentative D call: TRBD1 (6 bases). This CDR3 is 17 amino acids long. CDR1 SGHVS and CDR2 FQNEAQ come from the germline V gene. Deletions cut 5 bases from V and 2 bases from J, with 19 bases between. CDR3 bases: TGTGCCAGCAGCCCCCGTGAGGGGGTAGATGGCAATCAGCCCCAGCATTTT. Protein: CASSPREGVDGNQPQHF.

This chain links TRBV5-1 with TRBJ2-5, with 11 bases lining up with TRBD2. V lost 0 bases to trimming and J lost 9 bases; unmatched junction nucleotides: 7. The CDR3 loop spans 15 amino acids. The V gene's germline CDR1 is SGHRS and CDR2 YFSETQ. The CDR3 DNA reads as TGCGCCAGCAGCTTGGCCACTAGCGGGAGCGTTGCCCAGTACTTC. It codes for CASSLATSGSVAQYF.

This chain connects TRBV15 to TRBJ2-1, with 8 bases lining up with TRBD2. Per the germline V gene, CDR1 is LNHNV and CDR2 is YYDKDF (reference sequence). With 3 bases clipped from V and 2 bases from J, the junction kept 6 bases outside the gene matches. The CDR3 consists of 16 residues. This CDR3 is CATSSLRGGTYNEQFF. The DNA of the CDR3 is TGTGCCACCAGCAGCCTCCGGGGGGGCACCTACAATGAGCAGTTCTTC.

The count of this clone is one. The V and J genes are TRBV7-2 and TRBJ1-2, with 7 bases that match TRBD1. The CDR3 loop spans 17 amino acids. The J segment lost 2 bases and the V segment lost 1 base, leaving 10 bases of the junction unmatched. Germline V gene sequence: CDR1 SGHTA, CDR2 FQGNSA. CDR3 residues: CASSLDTGVNQNYGYTF. In DNA form, the CDR3 reads TGTGCCAGCAGCTTAGATACAGGGGTCAACCAAAACTATGGCTACACCTTC.

V usage is TRBV5-8 and J usage is TRBJ2-7, with TRBD1 identical over 8 bases. This CDR3 contains 16 residues. Germline CDR1 SGHTS, CDR2 YDEGEE. Trimming removed 5 bases from V and 2 bases from J; junction bases left unmatched: 12. The CDR3 reads CASSPDRGPLTYEQYF. The CDR3 DNA reads TGTGCCAGCAGTCCCGACAGGGGCCCATTGACCTACGAGCAGTACTTC. Variable domain in full (rest from reference TRBV5-8 and TRBJ2-7): EAGVTQSPTHLIKTRGQQATLRCSPISGHTSVYWYQQALGLGLQFLLWYDEGEERNRGNFPPRFSGRQFPNYSSELNVNALELEDSALYLCASSPDRGPLTYEQYFGPGTRLTVT.

The V call is TRBV15, the J call TRBJ2-6; D is possibly TRBD1 (5 bases). The CDR3 covers 15 residues. CDR1 is LNHNV and CDR2 is YYDKDF in the germline V gene (reference sequence). Deletions cut 2 bases from V and 4 bases from J, with 9 bases between. This CDR3 reads CATSRSGSGANVLTF. CDR3 coding DNA: TGTGCCACCAGCAGATCAGGGTCGGGGGCCAACGTCCTGACTTTC.

The genes are TRBV7-3 and TRBJ1-1; TRBD1 might be the D (6 bases). V was clipped by 1 base and J by 5 bases, with 8 bases between them. The CDR3 covers 13 residues. Germline CDR1 and CDR2: SGHTA and FQGTGA. In DNA form, the CDR3 reads TGTGCCAGCAGCTTAAACAGGGCGACTGAAGCTTTCTTT. This gives the protein CASSLNRATEAFF. Based on the CDR3 plus reference TRBV7-3 and TRBJ1-1, the full variable domain is GAGVSQTPSNKVTEKGKYVELRCDPISGHTALYWYRQSLGQGPEFLIYFQGTGAADDSGLPNDRFFAVRPEGSVSTLKIQRTERGDSAVYLCASSLNRATEAFFGQGTRLTVV.